This T cell receptor beta chain was captured in a study of Ad26.COV2.S vaccination and SARS-CoV-2 variants. In the study overall: Intramuscular Ad26.COV2.S at 5x10^10 or 1x10^11 viral particles. Study-level results: An underestimation of total T cell responses may have resulted from the TCR breadth and depth analyses. Recipients of vaccine and of placebo showed similar breadth of their non-spike TCR repertoires. The study found higher spike-specific TCR breadth in vaccine than placebo recipients.

Germline values: CDR1 LNHDA, CDR2 SQIVND (reference sequence). The ends lost 11 bases at V and 0 bases at J; junction bases unmatched: 9. This CDR3 region has 15 residues. Treatment noted: approximately 18 received Ad26.COV2.S at low or high dose, single or two shots; 5 received placebo; per-sample allocation not given. Samples analyzed were those drawn on day 63 after the first vaccine or placebo injection. A remark on this clone: Its antigen is unidentified.

Generated by immunoSEQ multiplex PCR, the TCRdb table keeps only in-frame clones and is missing some. The sample carries approximately 480,000 clones, roughly 85% recorded once. The rearrangement uses TRBV19 and TRBJ1-5, with 8 nucleotides matching TRBD1. The sample here was peripheral blood, taken in a trial of Ad26.COV2.S vaccine versus placebo. The clonotype was recovered from a person between 18 and 60 years old who received the Ad26.COV2.S COVID-19 vaccine or a placebo. In DNA, the CDR3 is TGTGCCTCCGAAGACAGGGGAAATAGCAATCAGCCCCAGCATTTT. Translation gives CASEDRGNSNQPQHF.